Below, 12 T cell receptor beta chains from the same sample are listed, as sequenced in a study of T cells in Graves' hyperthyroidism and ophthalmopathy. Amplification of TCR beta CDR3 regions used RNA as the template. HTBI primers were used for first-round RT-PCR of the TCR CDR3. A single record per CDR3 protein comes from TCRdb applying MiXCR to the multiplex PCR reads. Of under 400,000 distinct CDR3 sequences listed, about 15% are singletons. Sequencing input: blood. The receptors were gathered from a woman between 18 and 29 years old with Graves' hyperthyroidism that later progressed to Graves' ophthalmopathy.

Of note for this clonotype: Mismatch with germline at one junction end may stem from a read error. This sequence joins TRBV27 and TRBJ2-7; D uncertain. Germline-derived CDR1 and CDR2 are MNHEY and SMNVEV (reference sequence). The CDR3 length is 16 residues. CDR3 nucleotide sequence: TGTGCCAGCAGTTTATCTGGGCTCCGGAGCTCCTACGAGCGGTACTTC. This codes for CASSLSGLRSSYERYF.

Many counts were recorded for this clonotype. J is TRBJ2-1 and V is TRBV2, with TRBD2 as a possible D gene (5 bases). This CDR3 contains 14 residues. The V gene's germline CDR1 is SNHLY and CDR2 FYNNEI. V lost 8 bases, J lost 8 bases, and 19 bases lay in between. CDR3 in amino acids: CASGSTPLEDEQFF. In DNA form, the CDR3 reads TGTGCCAGCGGATCAACCCCCTTGGAGGATGAGCAGTTCTTC.

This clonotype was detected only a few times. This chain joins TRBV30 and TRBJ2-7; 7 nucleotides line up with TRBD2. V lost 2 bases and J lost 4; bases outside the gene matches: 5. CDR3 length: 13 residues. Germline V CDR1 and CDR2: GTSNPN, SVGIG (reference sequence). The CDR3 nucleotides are TGTGCCTGGAGTAGCGGGGCGTTTTACGAGCAGTACTTC. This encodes CAWSSGAFYEQYF.

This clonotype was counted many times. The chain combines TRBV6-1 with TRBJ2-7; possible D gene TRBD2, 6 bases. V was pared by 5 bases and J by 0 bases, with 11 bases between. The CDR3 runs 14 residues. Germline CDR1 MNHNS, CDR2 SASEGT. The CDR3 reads CASSWDSSSYEQYF. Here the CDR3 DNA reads TGTGCCAGCAGTTGGGACTCAAGCTCCTACGAGCAGTACTTC.

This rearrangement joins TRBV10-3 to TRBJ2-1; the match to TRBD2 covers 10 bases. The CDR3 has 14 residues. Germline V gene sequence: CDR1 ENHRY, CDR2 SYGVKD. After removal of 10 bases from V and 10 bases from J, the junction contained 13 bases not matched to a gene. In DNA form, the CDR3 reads TGTGCCACCATAGCGGGAGGACAGACCACCGAGCAGTTCTTC. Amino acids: CATIAGGQTTEQFF.

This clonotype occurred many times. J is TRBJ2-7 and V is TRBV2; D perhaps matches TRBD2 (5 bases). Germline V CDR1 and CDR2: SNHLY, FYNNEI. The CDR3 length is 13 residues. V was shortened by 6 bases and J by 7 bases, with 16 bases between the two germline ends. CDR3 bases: TGTGCCAGCAGCCCGGGATTCCAAGGGGAGCAGTACTTC. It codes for CASSPGFQGEQYF.

DNA for the CDR3: TGTGCCAGCAGTTCGGGACAGGGGTTAGACACCATATATTTT. Translating it yields CASSSGQGLDTIYF. The chain is built from TRBV27 and TRBJ1-3; TRBD1 aligns across 10 bases. V gave up 4 bases and J gave up 8 bases; unmatched junction bases: 5. In germline, CDR1 is MNHEY, CDR2 SMNVEV (reference sequence). The length of the CDR3 is 14 residues.

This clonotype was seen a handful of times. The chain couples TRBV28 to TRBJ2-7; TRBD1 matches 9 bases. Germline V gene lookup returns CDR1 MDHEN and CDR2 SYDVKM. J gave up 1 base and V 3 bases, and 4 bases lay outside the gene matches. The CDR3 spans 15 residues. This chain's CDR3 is CASSFRDRASYEQYF. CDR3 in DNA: TGTGCCAGCAGTTTCCGGGACAGGGCTTCCTACGAGCAGTACTTC. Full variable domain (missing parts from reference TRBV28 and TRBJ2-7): DVKVTQSSRYLVKRTGEKVFLECVQDMDHENMFWYRQDPGLGLRLIYFSYDVKMKEKGDIPEGYSVSREKKERFSLILESASTNQTSMYLCASSFRDRASYEQYFGPGTRLTVT.

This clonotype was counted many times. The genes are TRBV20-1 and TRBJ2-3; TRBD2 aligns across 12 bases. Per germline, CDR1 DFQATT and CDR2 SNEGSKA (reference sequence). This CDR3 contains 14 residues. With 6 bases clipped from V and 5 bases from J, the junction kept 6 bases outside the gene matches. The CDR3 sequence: CSALAGGARDTQYF. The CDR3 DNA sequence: TGCAGTGCCCTAGCGGGAGGGGCGAGAGATACGCAGTATTTT.

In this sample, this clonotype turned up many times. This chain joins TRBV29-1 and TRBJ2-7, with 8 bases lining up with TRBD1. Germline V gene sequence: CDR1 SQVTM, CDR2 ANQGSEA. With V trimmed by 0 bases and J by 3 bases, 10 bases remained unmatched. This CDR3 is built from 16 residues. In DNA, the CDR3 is TGCAGCGTTGAAGACCCCTCGACAGGGGCTGACTACGAGCAGTACTTC. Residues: CSVEDPSTGADYEQYF.

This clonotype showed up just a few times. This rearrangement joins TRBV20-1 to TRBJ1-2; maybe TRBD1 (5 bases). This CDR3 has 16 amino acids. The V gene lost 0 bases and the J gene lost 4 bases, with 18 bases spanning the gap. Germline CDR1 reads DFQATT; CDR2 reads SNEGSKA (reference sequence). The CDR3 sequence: CSARDRDGEISYGYTF. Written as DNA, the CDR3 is TGCAGTGCTAGAGATCGGGACGGTGAAATATCCTATGGCTACACCTTC.

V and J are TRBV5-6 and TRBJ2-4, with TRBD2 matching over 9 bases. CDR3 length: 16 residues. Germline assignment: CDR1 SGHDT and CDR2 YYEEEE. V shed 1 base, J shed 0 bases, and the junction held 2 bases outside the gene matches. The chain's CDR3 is CASSLLAGLAKNIQYF. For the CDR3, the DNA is TGTGCCAGCAGCTTGCTAGCGGGGCTAGCCAAAAACATTCAGTACTTC.